Sequencing of this T cell receptor beta chain was carried out in a study of identifying expanded T cells in peripheral blood. Broader study findings: Over two and four weeks, about 17 and 20 clones changed, versus 1.2 between replicates. Across healthy donors, higher total template counts meant significantly greater roughly 2-week count variance.

The germline gives CDR1 MDHEN, CDR2 SYDVKM. The CDR3 spans 14 residues. The V and J ends lost 2 bases and 4 bases respectively, with 11 bases between them. No infections or other immune events were documented during collection. Generated by immunoSEQ multiplex PCR, the TCRdb table keeps only in-frame clones and is missing some. The sample holds about 86,000 clones, over 75% seen once. Worth noting for this clone: As yet, its antigen is unknown.

The clonotype originates from a person between 18 and 75 years old in good health. The chain is built from TRBV28 and TRBJ1-2, with D possibly TRBD1 on 5 matching bases. Sequencing input: blood. The CDR3 DNA reads as TGTGCCAGCAGTTTAGGGGGGATTGGCTATGGCTACACCTTC. Translation gives CASSLGGIGYGYTF.